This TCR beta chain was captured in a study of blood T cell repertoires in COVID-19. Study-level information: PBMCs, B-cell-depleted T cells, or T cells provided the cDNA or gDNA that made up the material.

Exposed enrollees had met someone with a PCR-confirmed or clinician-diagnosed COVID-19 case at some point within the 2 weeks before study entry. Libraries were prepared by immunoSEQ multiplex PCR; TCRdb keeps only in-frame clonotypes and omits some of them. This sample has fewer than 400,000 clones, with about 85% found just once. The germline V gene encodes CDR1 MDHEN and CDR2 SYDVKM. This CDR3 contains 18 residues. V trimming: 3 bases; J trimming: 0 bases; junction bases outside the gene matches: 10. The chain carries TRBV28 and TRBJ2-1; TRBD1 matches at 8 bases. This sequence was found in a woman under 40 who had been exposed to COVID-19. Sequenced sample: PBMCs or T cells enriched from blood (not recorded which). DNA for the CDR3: TGTGCCAGCAGTTTTAGCCCCGCGGACAGGGCCTCCTACAATGAGCAGTTCTTC. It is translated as CASSFSPADRASYNEQFF.